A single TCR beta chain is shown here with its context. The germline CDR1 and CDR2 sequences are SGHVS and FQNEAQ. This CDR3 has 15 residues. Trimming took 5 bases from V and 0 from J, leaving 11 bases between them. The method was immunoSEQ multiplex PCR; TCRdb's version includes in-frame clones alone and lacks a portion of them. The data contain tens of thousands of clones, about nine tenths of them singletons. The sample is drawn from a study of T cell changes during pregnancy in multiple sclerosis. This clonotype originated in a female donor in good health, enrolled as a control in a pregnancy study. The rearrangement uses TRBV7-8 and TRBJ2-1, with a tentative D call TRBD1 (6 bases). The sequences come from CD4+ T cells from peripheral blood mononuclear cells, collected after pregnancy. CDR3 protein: CASSKDRFSYNEQFF. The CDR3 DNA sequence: TGTGCCAGCAGCAAAGACAGGTTCTCCTACAATGAGCAGTTCTTC. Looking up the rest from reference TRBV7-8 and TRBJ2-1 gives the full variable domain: GAGVSQSPRYKVAKRGQDVALRCDPISGHVSLFWYQQALGQGPEFLTYFQNEAQLDKSGLPSDRFFAERPEGSVSTLKIQRTQQEDSAVYLCASSKDRFSYNEQFFGPGTRLTVL.